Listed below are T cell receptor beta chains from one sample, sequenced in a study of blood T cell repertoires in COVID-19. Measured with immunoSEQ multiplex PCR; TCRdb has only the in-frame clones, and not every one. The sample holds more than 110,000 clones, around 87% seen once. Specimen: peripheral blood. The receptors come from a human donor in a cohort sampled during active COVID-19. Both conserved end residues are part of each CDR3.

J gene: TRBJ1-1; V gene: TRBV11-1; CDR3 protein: CASSPGTALGTEAFF
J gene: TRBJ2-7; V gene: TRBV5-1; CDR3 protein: CASSTSDYRSSYEQYF
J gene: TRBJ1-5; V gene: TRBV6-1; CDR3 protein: CASREGGVYSNQPQHF
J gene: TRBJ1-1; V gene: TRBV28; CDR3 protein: CASSIIRGRNEAFF
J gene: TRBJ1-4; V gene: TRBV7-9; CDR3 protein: CASSLAGQDGKLFF
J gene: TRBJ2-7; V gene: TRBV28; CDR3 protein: CASSLGQGRDDEQYF
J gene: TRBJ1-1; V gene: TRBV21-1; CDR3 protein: CASSLRVNTEAFF
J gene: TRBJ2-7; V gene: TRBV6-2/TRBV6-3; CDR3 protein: CASSYATGLGSEQYF
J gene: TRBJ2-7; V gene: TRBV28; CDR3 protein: CASSLGRLASSYEQYF
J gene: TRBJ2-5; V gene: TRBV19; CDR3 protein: CASSIGQGAQETQYF
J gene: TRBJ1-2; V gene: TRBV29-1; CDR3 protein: CSARTENYGYTF
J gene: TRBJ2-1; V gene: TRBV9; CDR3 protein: CASSAGLADYNEQFF
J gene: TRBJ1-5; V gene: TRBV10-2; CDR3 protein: CASSEGGTSNQPQHF
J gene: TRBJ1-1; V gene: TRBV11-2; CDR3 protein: CASSPRQNMNTEAFF
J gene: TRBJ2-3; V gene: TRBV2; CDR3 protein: CASRPGLAGDTQYF
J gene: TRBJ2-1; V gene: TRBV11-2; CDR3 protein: CASSWGAGSYNEQFF
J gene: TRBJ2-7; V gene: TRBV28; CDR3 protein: CASVALGQGFQYEQYF
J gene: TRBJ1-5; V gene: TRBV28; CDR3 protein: CASSHGQGYNQPQHF
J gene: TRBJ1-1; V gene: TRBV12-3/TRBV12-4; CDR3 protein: CASSSYRNTEAFF
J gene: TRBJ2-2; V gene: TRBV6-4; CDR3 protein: CASSLTGTSGGELFF
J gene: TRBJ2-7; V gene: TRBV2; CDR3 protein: CASSDPGTRTYEQYF
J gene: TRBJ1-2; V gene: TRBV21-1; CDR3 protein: CASSTAGQGHGYTF
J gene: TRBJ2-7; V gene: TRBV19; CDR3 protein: CASSGQGDEQYF
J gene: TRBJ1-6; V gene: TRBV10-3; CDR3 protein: CAISEGGRGKSPLHF
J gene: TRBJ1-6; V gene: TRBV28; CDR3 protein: CASSLWTGKRSPLHF
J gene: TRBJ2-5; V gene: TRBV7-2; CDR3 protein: CASSRSRLAITKTQYF
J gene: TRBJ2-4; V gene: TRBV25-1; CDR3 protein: CASSEYTDRDKNIQYF
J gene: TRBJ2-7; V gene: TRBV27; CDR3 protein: CASSSGRGHGYEQYF
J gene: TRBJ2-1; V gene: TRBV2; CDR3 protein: CASSDVGGDHEQFF
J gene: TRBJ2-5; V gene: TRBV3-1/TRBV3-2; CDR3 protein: CASSQLRVGEGYQETQYF
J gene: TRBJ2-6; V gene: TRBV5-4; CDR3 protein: CASSLHLSGANVLTF
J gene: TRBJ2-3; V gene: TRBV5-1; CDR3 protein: CASSWRGGAGLTDTQYF
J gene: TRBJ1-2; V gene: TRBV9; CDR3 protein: CASSVGEGVYGYTF
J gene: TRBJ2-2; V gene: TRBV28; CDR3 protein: CASSSPGGSGGELFF
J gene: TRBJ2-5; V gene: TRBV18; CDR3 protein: CASSPIVGLGLAGGRPRETQYF
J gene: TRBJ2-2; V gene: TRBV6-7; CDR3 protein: CASNRTGNTGELFF
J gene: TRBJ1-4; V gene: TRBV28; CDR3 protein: CASSLPGTGGWKLFF
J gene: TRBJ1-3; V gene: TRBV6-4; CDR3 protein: CVLDRYYSGNTIYF
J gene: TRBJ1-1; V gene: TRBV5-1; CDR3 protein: CASSLGARNMNTEAFF
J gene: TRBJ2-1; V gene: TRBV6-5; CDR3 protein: CASSISGVEQFF
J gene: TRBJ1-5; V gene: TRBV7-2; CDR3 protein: CASSLAGGQGAIQPQHF
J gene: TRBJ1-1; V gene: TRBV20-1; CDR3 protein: CSATGNTEAFF
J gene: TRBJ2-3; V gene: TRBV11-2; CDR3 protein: CASSLGSAGTDTQYF
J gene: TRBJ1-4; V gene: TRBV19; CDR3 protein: CASSLTGTAIEKLFF
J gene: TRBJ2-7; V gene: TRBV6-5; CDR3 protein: CASSLYRGSYEQYF
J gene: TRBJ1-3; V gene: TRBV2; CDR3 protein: CASSDRGVAGNTIYF